Shown below are 28 T cell receptor beta chains from a single sample sequenced in a study of tumor and adjacent non-tumor tissue in lung cancer (dated by TCRdb to 2017 to 2018). The library was obtained by multiplex PCR. Sequencing was carried out with an Illumina HiSeq 2500. TCRbeta libraries were built by three rounds of nested PCR using primers (Table S4), following protocols modified from ARM-PCR. TCRdb itself trimmed the public reads at Q25 with fastp, ran MiXCR and retained productive beta chains. Each entry is one CDR3 protein sequence, shown with its most common DNA and genes. This sample has more than 120,000 distinct CDR3 sequences in its table, and 66% of those were observed once. About 20% of the sample is held by the ten biggest clonotypes. Bulk unsorted tissue served as the source for RNA extraction, and RNA quality was assessed using a NanoDrop ND-1000 and an Agilent 2100. The material sequenced was lung tumor tissue. All receptors come from a man in his sixties with small cell lung cancer.

Regarding this clonotype: A much more abundant neighbour one base away suggests this may be a read error. The chain employs TRBV6-5 and TRBJ2-7; D may be TRBD2 (6 bases). Germline values: CDR1 MNHEY, CDR2 SVGAGI. The CDR3 covers 11 residues. CDR3 residues: CVSSQDGGQYF. CDR3 nucleotide sequence: TGTGTCAGCAGCCAGGACGGGGGGCAGTACTTC.

The rearrangement links TRBV20-1 to TRBJ1-1; TRBD1 might be the D (5 bases). Trimming pared 1 base from V and 1 base from J, leaving 10 bases between. CDR3 length: 14 residues. The germline CDR1 and CDR2 sequences are DFQATT and SNEGSKA (reference sequence). For the CDR3, the DNA is TGCAGTGCTAGAGCTTTTCAGGGGAACACTGAAGCTTTCTTT. This sequence encodes CSARAFQGNTEAFF.

This chain uses TRBV11-3 with TRBJ1-1; no reliable D call. The CDR3 contains 16 residues. Germline-derived CDR1 and CDR2 are SGHNT and YENEEA. The germline V and J ends were trimmed by 5 bases and 6 bases, with 22 bases remaining between them. This CDR3 is CASSKHTGNLKPEAFF. CDR3 nucleotide sequence: TGTGCCAGCAGCAAGCACACGGGGAATCTCAAACCTGAAGCTTTCTTT.

About this clonotype itself: With a much larger clone just one base away, this may be a read error. The CDR3 DNA is TGTGCCAGCAGTTTTTGGTCAGTCATGGGGGGGAAAGAGACCCAGTACTTC. It is translated as CASSFWSVMGGKETQYF. The rearrangement uses TRBV28 and TRBJ2-5, with TRBD2 identical over 7 bases. The CDR3 contains 17 residues. With V trimmed by 3 bases and J by 3 bases, 13 bases remained unmatched. The germline V gene encodes CDR1 MDHEN and CDR2 SYDVKM.

J is TRBJ2-5 and V is TRBV25-1, with a possible D match to TRBD2 (6 bases). The CDR3 totals 16 residues. From germline, CDR1 is MGHDK and CDR2 SYGVNS. V was clipped by 5 bases and J by 2 bases, with 18 bases between them. CDR3 bases: TGTGCCAGCAGTAAACTCCGGGACTCACTGCAAGAGACCCAGTACTTC. Residues: CASSKLRDSLQETQYF.

This clonotype was observed a single time. DNA for the CDR3: TGCAGTGCTAGACCCTATGATGGACAGTTCTTC. It translates to CSARPYDGQFF. V and J are TRBV20-1 and TRBJ2-1; no clear D gene. CDR1 is DFQATT, CDR2 SNEGSKA, per germline (reference sequence). Trimming shortened V by 2 bases and J by 13 bases, and 12 bases separated the two germline ends. CDR3 size: 11 residues.

V usage is TRBV28 and J usage is TRBJ1-5, with 8 bases identical to TRBD1. Trimming at V came to 6 bases and at J to 7 bases, leaving 5 bases not matched to a gene. Germline V gives CDR1 MDHEN, CDR2 SYDVKM. This CDR3 is built from 13 residues. CDR3 region: CASRRQGRQPQHF. The DNA for the CDR3 is TGTGCCAGCAGGAGACAGGGGCGGCAGCCCCAGCATTTT. Full variable domain (missing parts from reference TRBV28 and TRBJ1-5): DVKVTQSSRYLVKRTGEKVFLECVQDMDHENMFWYRQDPGLGLRLIYFSYDVKMKEKGDIPEGYSVSREKKERFSLILESASTNQTSMYLCASRRQGRQPQHFGDGTRLSIL.

V usage is TRBV12-3 or TRBV12-4 and J usage is TRBJ1-5; tentatively, D is TRBD1 (5 bases). The CDR3 is made up of 13 amino acids. Trimming shortened V by 10 bases and J by 4 bases, and 14 bases separated the two germline ends. The CDR3 here is CANSPGRNQPQHF. In DNA, the CDR3 is TGTGCCAACAGCCCGGGACGGAATCAGCCCCAGCATTTT.

This clonotype has a single count. Mismatch with germline at one junction end may stem from a read error. The chain carries TRBV6-5 and TRBJ2-1, with no clear D. The CDR3 contains 14 residues. Germline CDR1 is MNHEY and CDR2 is SVGAGI. CDR3 bases: TGTACCAGCAGTTCAGCTCCTAGGTACAATGAGCAGTTCTTC. Protein: CTSSSAPRYNEQFF.

The CDR3 coding sequence is TGTGCCAGCAGCCAGGGACTTAGCTCCTACAATGAGCAGTTCTTC. This sequence encodes CASSQGLSSYNEQFF. The V call is TRBV7-3, the J call TRBJ2-1; weak D call: TRBD2 (6 bases). V was cut by 5 bases and J by 0 bases, with 11 bases left in between. In germline, CDR1 is SGHTA, CDR2 FQGTGA. The CDR3 spans 15 residues.

As regards this clonotype: Being one base from a much bigger clone, this may be a read error. The chain is built from TRBV20-1 and TRBJ1-1; 9 bases fit TRBD1. With V trimmed by 3 bases and J by 7 bases, 12 bases remained unmatched. The CDR3 contains 15 residues. The germline V gene encodes CDR1 DFQATT and CDR2 SNEGSKA (reference sequence). The CDR3 is CSARGSGTGWNEAFF. The CDR3 DNA is TGCAGTGCTAGGGGCTCCGGGACAGGGTGGAATGAAGCTTTCTTT.

As to this clonotype: A much larger clone differs from this one at a single base, so this may be a read error. The chain carries TRBV12-3 or TRBV12-4 and TRBJ1-2, with D possibly matching TRBD1 (6 bases). The CDR3 consists of 12 residues. Trimming left V 5 bases short and J 8 bases short, with 12 bases between. CDR3 protein: CASSKTGHGYTF. The CDR3 region has the DNA TGTGCCAGCAGTAAGACAGGTCACGGCTACACCTTC.

This clonotype was counted once. A much larger clonotype is one base distant, so this may be a read error. V usage is TRBV29-1 and J usage is TRBJ1-1; TRBD1 might be the D (6 bases). The V gene lost 8 bases and the J gene lost 4 bases, with 23 bases spanning the gap. The CDR3 is 15 amino acids. Germline values: CDR1 SQVTM, CDR2 ANQGSEA. CDR3: CSSYEGWGAATEAFF. The CDR3, as DNA: TGCAGCTCTTATGAAGGGTGGGGGGCTGCCACTGAAGCTTTCTTT.

The rearrangement joins TRBV5-1 to TRBJ1-1; 8 positions match TRBD1. The length of the CDR3 is 15 residues. CDR1 is SGHRS, CDR2 YFSETQ, per germline. J gave up 1 base and V 3 bases, and 5 bases lay outside the gene matches. The CDR3 loop is CASSYTGTGNTEAFF. The CDR3 DNA reads as TGCGCCAGCAGCTATACCGGGACAGGGAACACTGAAGCTTTCTTT.

Turning to this clonotype: The CDR3 end shows no conserved phenylalanine or tryptophan, and so a read error is likely. The V gene is TRBV29-1, the J gene TRBJ2-1, with a possible D match to TRBD2 (5 bases). V shed 7 bases and J shed 8 bases, with 18 bases lying between them. The V gene's germline CDR1 is SQVTM and CDR2 ANQGSEA. CDR3 length: 13 residues. The CDR3 loop reads CSAALEAWDEQFI. CDR3 sequence (DNA): TGCAGCGCCGCCTTGGAGGCATGGGATGAGCAGTTCATC.

This clonotype appeared a few times. The V and J genes are TRBV5-1 and TRBJ2-1; D remains unclear. The CDR3 is made up of 14 amino acids. Looked up from germline, CDR1 is SGHRS and CDR2 is YFSETQ. The V gene lost 0 bases and the J gene lost 8 bases, with 12 bases spanning the gap. The CDR3 is CASSLVLVRDEQFF. The CDR3 nucleotides are TGCGCCAGCAGCTTGGTCCTAGTTCGCGATGAGCAGTTCTTC. Together with reference TRBV5-1 and TRBJ2-1, the CDR3 gives the full variable domain: KAGVTQTPRYLIKTRGQQVTLSCSPISGHRSVSWYQQTPGQGLQFLFEYFSETQRNKGNFPGRFSGRQFSNSRSEMNVSTLELGDSALYLCASSLVLVRDEQFFGPGTRLTVL.

V gene TRBV20-1 combines with J gene TRBJ2-1; D is perhaps TRBD2 (6 bases). CDR1 is DFQATT and CDR2 is SNEGSKA in the germline V gene (reference sequence). V was cut by 2 bases and J by 7 bases, with 12 bases left in between. This CDR3 is 13 amino acids long. The CDR3, as DNA: TGCAGTGCTAGAATAGCGGCCCTGAATGAGCAGTTCTTC. Its translation: CSARIAALNEQFF.

This clonotype turned up a few times. This sequence joins TRBV18 and TRBJ1-1, with D uncertain. Germline V gene lookup returns CDR1 KGHSH and CDR2 LQKENI. The V gene lost 3 bases and the J gene lost 5 bases, with 7 bases spanning the gap. This CDR3 has 12 residues. CDR3 in amino acids: CASSPSGTEAFF. CDR3 sequence (DNA): TGTGCCAGCTCACCTTCTGGGACTGAAGCTTTCTTT.

A remark on this clonotype: Being one base from a much bigger clone, this may be a read error. The chain couples TRBV6-5 to TRBJ2-1; 7 bases agree with TRBD1. The germline CDR1 and CDR2 sequences are MNHEY and SVGAGI. This CDR3 is built from 17 residues. In DNA, the CDR3 is TGTGTCAGCAGTACGAACAGGGGCGGAAGCTCCTACAATGAGCAGTTCTTC. Encoded protein: CVSSTNRGGSSYNEQFF.

Notes on this clonotype: As the CDR3 is not closed by the conserved phenylalanine or tryptophan, this likely results from a read error. The rearrangement links TRBV20-1 to TRBJ1-1, with no clear D. The length of the CDR3 is 11 residues. Germline V gives CDR1 DFQATT, CDR2 SNEGSKA (reference sequence). CDR3 region: CSASLYTEAFI. As DNA, the CDR3 is TGCAGTGCTAGTTTATACACTGAGGCTTTCATT.

CDR3 sequence: CASSFQDSNEQFF. The CDR3 DNA sequence: TGTGCCAGCAGCTTCCAGGACTCCAATGAGCAGTTCTTC. This rearrangement joins TRBV7-2 to TRBJ2-1, with a tentative D call TRBD2 (5 bases). Germline CDR1 and CDR2: SGHTA and FQGNSA. With 3 bases removed from V and 6 bases from J, the gap between germline ends came to 9 bases. The CDR3 sequence is 13 residues long.

This clonotype was picked up a small number of times. This chain links TRBV5-4 with TRBJ2-1; D is unclear. The germline CDR1 and CDR2 sequences are SGHNT and YYREEE (reference sequence). The V and J ends lost 5 bases and 4 bases respectively, with 10 bases between them. The length of the CDR3 is 13 residues. The CDR3 loop is CASRTDAYNEQFF. As DNA, the CDR3 is TGTGCCAGCAGAACGGACGCTTACAATGAGCAGTTCTTC.

The genes are TRBV6-1 and TRBJ2-5; D remains ambiguous. Trimming shortened V by 6 bases and J by 0 bases, and 11 bases separated the two germline ends. This CDR3 comprises 14 residues. Per germline, CDR1 MNHNS and CDR2 SASEGT. The CDR3 coding sequence is TGTGCCAGCAGATACGACCCGTACCAAGAGACCCAGTACTTC. This encodes CASRYDPYQETQYF.

A remark on this clonotype: The CDR3 end shows no conserved phenylalanine or tryptophan, and so a read error is likely. The chain links TRBV11-1 to TRBJ1-6; D is ambiguous. V lost 2 bases to trimming and J lost 10 bases, with 9 bases between them. Looked up from germline, CDR1 is SGHAT and CDR2 is FQDESV (reference sequence). The CDR3 extends over 13 amino acids. Here the CDR3 DNA reads TGTGCCAGCAGCTTATTGCCGGAATCACCCCTCCACTAT. It is translated as CASSLLPESPLHY.

On this clonotype: Here the CDR3 omits its conserved ending phenylalanine or tryptophan, so a read error is the likely source. V usage is TRBV11-2 and J usage is TRBJ2-7; D gene unclear. In germline, CDR1 is SGHAT, CDR2 FQNNGV. This CDR3 has 16 amino acids. The CDR3 DNA reads TGTGCCAGCAACTTAGTGTCCGGGCTAAGCTCCTACGAGCAGTACTTA. Translating it yields CASNLVSGLSSYEQYL.

Worth noting for this clonotype: Without the conserved terminal phenylalanine or tryptophan, this CDR3 likely stems from a read error. This sequence joins TRBV11-1 and TRBJ2-7, with a tentative D call TRBD1 (5 bases). Germline V gene sequence: CDR1 SGHAT, CDR2 FQDESV (reference sequence). This CDR3 comprises 14 residues. V dropped 6 bases and J dropped 1 base, with 13 bases sitting between them. The CDR3 loop reads CASSLSQGSYEQYS. The CDR3 DNA sequence: TGTGCCAGCAGTTTAAGCCAGGGATCCTACGAGCAGTACTCC.

Worth noting for this clonotype: This could be a read error, since a much larger clone is one nucleotide away. The CDR3 sequence is CASGYRNRGEAFF. The CDR3 coding sequence is TGTGCCAGCGGTTACCGCAACAGGGGTGAAGCTTTCTTT. The chain recombines TRBV6-5 with TRBJ1-1, with 7 bases lining up with TRBD1. Germline V CDR1 and CDR2: MNHEY, SVGAGI. This CDR3 spans 13 amino acids.

V gene TRBV5-1 combines with J gene TRBJ2-1; 8 bases agree with TRBD1. Germline CDR1 reads SGHRS; CDR2 reads YFSETQ. The V segment lost 6 bases and the J segment 10 bases; nucleotides outside the gene matches: 9. The CDR3 has 13 residues. The CDR3 reads CASTFGQGEEQFF. The CDR3 DNA reads as TGCGCCAGCACCTTTGGACAGGGAGAAGAGCAGTTCTTC.